This T cell receptor beta chain appears in the sequencing data of a study of blood T cell repertoires in COVID-19. Background on the study: COVID-19 samples, acute and convalescent, were from the United States, Italy and Spain.

Method: immunoSEQ multiplex PCR; TCRdb's copy keeps in-frame clones and lacks some. The table includes 200,000 to 250,000 clones, 82% detected once. Germline assignment: CDR1 SGHNT and CDR2 YENEEA. V was shortened by 1 base and J by 1 base, with 5 bases between the two germline ends. CDR3 length: 13 amino acids. This chain uses TRBV11-3 with TRBJ2-7; D not resolved. The TCR was taken from a woman aged 40 to 50 with acute or convalescent COVID-19. Sequenced: peripheral blood. The CDR3 DNA reads TGTGCCAGCAGCTTAGGTCCTTCCTACGAGCAGTACTTC. Translation: CASSLGPSYEQYF.